The rows below give T cell receptor beta chains drawn from one sample of a study of CD8+ T cells in alopecia areata. Profiling relied on immunoSEQ multiplex PCR, and the TCRdb table lists in-frame clones only, not all of them. The sample records about 210,000 clones, less than 65% being singletons. This sample comprised CD4+ T cells sorted from blood, obtained at week 4, from a patient treated with tofacitinib. The source is a human donor with alopecia areata. The conserved cysteine and the conserved F or W are not part of the CDR3 here.

v_gene	j_gene	CDR3aa
TRBV15	TRBJ1-1	ATSRGSSRTRMGTEAF
TRBV5-1	TRBJ2-1	ASSLVLGLDEQF
TRBV30	TRBJ2-1	AWRLGLNNEQF
TRBV30	TRBJ2-7	AWSVLGGPYEQY
TRBV5-1	TRBJ2-1	ASSLAMGLSDEQF
TRBV30	TRBJ1-1	AWRLRVEAF
TRBV7-2	TRBJ2-7	ASRASGEEQY
TRBV29-1	TRBJ1-2	SVAVGTGANYGYT
TRBV7-2	TRBJ1-2	ASSLYRREVYT
TRBV5-1	TRBJ2-7	ASSPRQGAAYEQY
TRBV6-5	TRBJ1-5	ASSYSGVTNQPQH
TRBV7-9	TRBJ1-5	ASNQGQGAQH
TRBV2	TRBJ1-4	ASSEEGRGEKLF
TRBV4-3	TRBJ1-5	ASSQSTASNQPQH
TRBV15	TRBJ2-5	ATSRDHAGGYETQY
TRBV14	TRBJ2-3	ASSQESGRRQY
TRBV10-2	TRBJ2-5	ASKTGPQETQY
TRBV4-3	TRBJ2-3	ASSRTTQDTQY
TRBV5-1	TRBJ2-7	AGSPGLTYEQY
TRBV30	TRBJ2-5	AWSYGTGQETQY
TRBV11-2	TRBJ2-2	ASTPGIGGPGELF
TRBV7-9	TRBJ1-5	ASSYGTAGNQPQH
TRBV6-1	TRBJ2-5	ASSATPRPTLGETQY
TRBV5-1	TRBJ1-1	ASSFTGTMITEAF
TRBV9	TRBJ1-2	ASSVRVNYGYT
TRBV25-1	TRBJ2-5	ASSEGGGTQETQY
TRBV5-1	TRBJ1-2	ASSLAREMGGYT
TRBV7-9	TRBJ2-1	ASSLVRDYNEQF
TRBV27	TRBJ2-1	ASSGRGLLNNEQF
TRBV29-1	TRBJ2-3	SETSGGSTDTQY
TRBV29-1	TRBJ2-7	SADKTGLPPYEQY